A single sample is the source of the 11 T cell receptor beta chains below, sequenced in a study of cytomegalovirus exposure and HLA in healthy donors. Researchers ran the PCR with 60 Vbeta and 13 Jbeta primers. Sequencing used immunoSEQ multiplex PCR; TCRdb keeps in-frame clones, though not all of them. The table has under 300,000 clones, around 81% seen once; the top ten hold approximately 8.4%. Sequencing was performed on PBMCs. The receptors here all came from a woman aged 55 to 70 in good health and CMV-seropositive.

The CDR3: CASSEGTTITYEQYF. CDR3 bases: TGCGCCAGCAGCGAAGGGACTACTATAACCTACGAGCAGTACTTC. The chain carries TRBV5-1 and TRBJ2-7, with 7 bases fitting TRBD2. This CDR3 comprises 15 residues. Germline CDR1 and CDR2: SGHRS and YFSETQ. V shed 4 bases and J 2 bases; nucleotides not matched to a gene: 9.

V and J are TRBV4-1 and TRBJ2-6; D might be TRBD2 (5 bases). V shed 0 bases and J shed 0 bases, with 12 bases lying between them. The CDR3 sequence is 18 residues long. The germline V gene encodes CDR1 MGHRA and CDR2 YSYEKL. The CDR3 here is CASSQDPRRSSGANVLTF. In nucleotides, the CDR3 is TGCGCCAGCAGCCAAGATCCGAGGAGGAGCTCTGGGGCCAACGTCCTGACTTTC.

The chain combines TRBV18 with TRBJ1-1, with D perhaps matching TRBD1 (5 bases). CDR3 length: 13 residues. Trimming took 9 bases from V and 1 from J, leaving 12 bases between them. CDR1 KGHSH and CDR2 LQKENI come from the germline V gene. The CDR3 protein is CASQSDRNTEAFF. CDR3 nucleotides: TGTGCCAGTCAAAGTGACAGGAACACTGAAGCTTTCTTT.

V and J are TRBV7-9 and TRBJ2-1; a weak D match, TRBD1 (6 bases). CDR1 SEHNR and CDR2 FQNEAQ come from the germline V gene (reference sequence). This CDR3 spans 16 amino acids. V was pared by 5 bases and J by 3 bases, with 17 bases between. The CDR3 protein is CASSRGLDRNYNEQFF. The CDR3 nucleotides read TGTGCCAGCAGCCGCGGTCTCGACAGGAACTACAATGAGCAGTTCTTC.

This clone was seen only once. The germline gene is not matched at one end of the junction; a read error may be the cause. The chain is built from TRBV7-9 and TRBJ1-1; 9 bases are a match to TRBD1. From germline, CDR1 is SEHNR and CDR2 FQNEAQ (reference sequence). The CDR3 sequence is 15 residues long. The CDR3 reads CSSSPHRGQNTEAFF. In nucleotides, the CDR3 is TGTTCCAGCAGCCCTCACAGGGGGCAGAACACTGAAGCTTTCTTT.

The genes are TRBV5-1 and TRBJ2-1, with TRBD2 matching 16 bases. CDR3 size: 16 residues. Germline CDR1 and CDR2: SGHRS and YFSETQ. V dropped 4 bases and J dropped 7; count of bases not matched to a gene: 5. CDR3 in amino acids: CASSVGLAGGYNEQFF. DNA of the CDR3: TGCGCCAGCAGCGTGGGACTAGCGGGAGGGTATAATGAGCAGTTCTTC.

This chain uses TRBV28 with TRBJ2-7; 7 positions match TRBD1. The CDR3 is made up of 13 amino acids. V gave up 1 base and J gave up 4 bases; unmatched junction bases: 1. The germline CDR1 and CDR2 sequences are MDHEN and SYDVKM. The CDR3 nucleotides are TGTGCCAGCAGTTTATCCAGGGGGTACGAGCAGTACTTC. As protein: CASSLSRGYEQYF.

The chain uses TRBV7-9 and TRBJ2-1; 8 bases are a match to TRBD1. This CDR3 spans 13 amino acids. Germline lookup yields CDR1 SEHNR and CDR2 FQNEAQ (reference sequence). The V segment lost 5 bases and the J segment 3 bases; nucleotides outside the gene matches: 0. The CDR3 loop reads CASSGTGYNEQFF. DNA for the CDR3: TGTGCCAGCAGCGGGACAGGCTACAATGAGCAGTTCTTC.

The J gene is TRBJ2-7, the V gene TRBV18; 8 bases match TRBD2. Germline trimming cut 1 base from V and 5 bases from J; bases unmatched to any gene: 10. From germline, CDR1 is KGHSH and CDR2 LQKENI. The CDR3 is 16 residues long. The CDR3 sequence: CASSPLVTGGRDEQYF. The CDR3 DNA is TGTGCCAGCTCACCACTGGTTACGGGAGGGCGGGACGAGCAGTACTTC.

In its sample, this clone was seen a few times. The chain carries TRBV4-1 and TRBJ2-1, with D tentatively TRBD2 (6 bases). The CDR3 spans 17 residues. V gave up 3 bases and J gave up 0 bases, with 15 bases separating them. CDR1 and CDR2 (germline): MGHRA, YSYEKL. The CDR3 region is CASSQAVAESSYNEQFF. As DNA, the CDR3 is TGCGCCAGCAGCCAGGCCGTAGCGGAAAGCTCCTACAATGAGCAGTTCTTC.

The chain carries TRBV19 and TRBJ2-7; D is perhaps TRBD2 (6 bases). There are 13 residues in the CDR3. Per germline, CDR1 LNHDA and CDR2 SQIVND (reference sequence). V lost 3 bases and J lost 7, with 13 bases in between. CDR3 coding DNA: TGTGCCAGTAGTATGGGGCTAGGAGGGGAGCAGTACTTC. Residues: CASSMGLGGEQYF.